This TCR beta chain was recovered during a study of neurological immune-mediated disorders. The unsorted libraries originated from 2 million PBMCs kept at -80 C. This CDR3 has 18 residues. CDR1 is DFQATT and CDR2 is SNEGSKA in the germline V gene (reference sequence). The V end lost 3 bases, the J end lost 3 bases, and 25 bases lay between the germline ends. A single record per CDR3 protein comes from TCRdb applying MiXCR to the 5' RACE reads. The profile shows some 24,000 distinct CDR3 sequences, approximately 7% of them singletons. The sequenced sample was PBMCs. The origin of this receptor is a woman aged 40 to 50 in good health. The chain combines TRBV20-1 with TRBJ2-3; TRBD1 or TRBD2 may be the D gene (7 bases each). The CDR3 loop is CSARDSRGGGGLTDTQYF. Here the CDR3 DNA reads TGCAGTGCTAGGGACTCACGGGGAGGGGGCGGCCTGACAGATACGCAGTATTTT.